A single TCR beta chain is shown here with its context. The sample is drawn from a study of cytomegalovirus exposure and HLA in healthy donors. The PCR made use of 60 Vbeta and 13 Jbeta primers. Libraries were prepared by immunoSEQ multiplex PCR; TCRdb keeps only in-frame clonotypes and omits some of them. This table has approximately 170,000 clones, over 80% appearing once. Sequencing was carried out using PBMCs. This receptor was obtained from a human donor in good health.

The CDR3 nucleotides are TGTGCCAGTAGTTCGTCTTTTAGCAATCAGCCCCAGCATTTT. Translation gives CASSSSFSNQPQHF. The genes are TRBV19 and TRBJ1-5; no firm D call. CDR3 size: 14 residues. From germline, CDR1 is LNHDA and CDR2 SQIVND (reference sequence). Trimming removed 5 bases from V and 0 bases from J, with 8 bases in between.